Here is one TCR beta chain with its context. These data come from a study of blood T cell repertoires in COVID-19. About the study: T cells, B-cell-depleted T cells, or PBMCs provided the cDNA or gDNA that served as material.

Produced via immunoSEQ multiplex PCR; TCRdb's table is partial and in-frame only. The data contain 200,000 to 250,000 clones, 88% of them singletons. The age range of participants was 18 to 89 years, with residence in about 25 US areas. In assigning cohorts, the study relied on participant-reported clinical history. The CDR3 consists of 15 residues. Trimming took 1 base from V and 5 from J; bases not matched to a gene: 6. Germline CDR1 is LGHNA and CDR2 is YNFKEQ. Input material: PBMCs or T cells enriched from blood (not recorded which). The J gene is TRBJ2-7, the V gene TRBV4-2; 9 bases are shared with TRBD2. The TCR originated in a woman in her forties or fifties with acute COVID-19. In nucleotides, the CDR3 is TGTGCCAGCAGCCAAGGTAGCGGGAGAATCGACGAGCAGTACTTC. Amino acid sequence: CASSQGSGRIDEQYF.